This paragraph reports one T cell receptor beta chain. The sample comes from a study of blood T cell repertoires in COVID-19. Germline assignment: CDR1 SGHNT and CDR2 YYREEE (reference sequence). This CDR3 is built from 15 residues. V was clipped by 9 bases and J by 8 bases, with 26 bases between them. Method: immunoSEQ multiplex PCR; TCRdb's copy keeps in-frame clones and lacks some. Among about 270,000 clones listed, around nine tenths were seen once. The clonotype originates from a woman aged 60 to 75 who had recovered from COVID-19. The sequenced sample was peripheral blood. The chain recombines TRBV5-4 with TRBJ1-2, with D perhaps matching TRBD1 (6 bases). CDR3 DNA sequence: TGTGCCACCACATCGGGGGGCGGTCCCCATCGGGGCTACACCTTC. It is translated as CATTSGGGPHRGYTF.